The rows below give T cell receptor beta chains drawn from one sample of a study of cytomegalovirus exposure and HLA in healthy donors. Sequencing used immunoSEQ multiplex PCR; TCRdb keeps in-frame clones, though not all of them. The table has 55,000 or so clones, 82% seen once. Specimen: PBMCs. Receptors originate from a man aged 45-65 years in good health and CMV-seronegative. Each CDR3 is given without its conserved first and last residue. The order of the fields is J gene, V gene, CDR3 length, CDR3 protein.

TRBJ2-5	TRBV5-4	11	ASSSDTHETQY
TRBJ2-7	TRBV6-5	13	ASSLDRGARYEQY
TRBJ2-2	TRBV10-3	14	AISEVASGGLEELF
TRBJ2-7	TRBV19	10	ASSPTGNEQY
TRBJ2-7	TRBV20-1	8	SAFLREQY
TRBJ2-2	TRBV5-1	11	ASSLSVTGELF
TRBJ1-1	TRBV6-1	11	ASQIRGRTEAF
TRBJ2-2	TRBV7-2	13	ASSLALGSSGELF
TRBJ1-6	TRBV2	10	ASSEASSPLH
TRBJ2-4	TRBV4-1	13	ASSQEVGGQNIQY
TRBJ2-7	TRBV27	13	ASSLSPSGVPEQY
TRBJ2-7	TRBV28	13	ASRPTGGVFYEQY
TRBJ2-5	TRBV2	12	ASSETDYQETQY
TRBJ1-4	TRBV19	12	ASSIPGMGEKLF
TRBJ1-5	TRBV5-6	13	ASSLFPGYNQPQH
TRBJ2-7	TRBV5-6	12	ASRLAGTPYEQY
TRBJ1-4	TRBV9	12	ASSGGLQNEKLF
TRBJ1-6	TRBV27	13	ASSDVQGMGSPLH
TRBJ2-1	TRBV6-5	13	ASSMREEAVHEQF
TRBJ2-2	TRBV5-6	12	ASSSGLMTGELF
TRBJ2-7	TRBV19	14	ASSQVRVLFTYEQY
TRBJ1-1	TRBV29-1	11	SAGTAMNTEAF
TRBJ2-3	TRBV7-3	15	ASSDTTTGLSTDTQY
TRBJ2-7	TRBV19	14	ASSATKDRGGLEQY
TRBJ2-7	TRBV2	12	ASSARDSIYEQY
TRBJ1-2	TRBV27	12	ASSRDRGLDGYT
TRBJ2-5	TRBV5-6	17	ASSFGPVTSGGARETQY
TRBJ1-5	TRBV2	12	ASRPGQINQPQH
TRBJ2-1	TRBV11-3	13	ASSVGTLNYNEQF